What follows are 11 T cell receptor beta chains derived from one specimen sequenced in a study of blood T cell repertoires in COVID-19. Generated by immunoSEQ multiplex PCR, the TCRdb table keeps only in-frame clones and is missing some. This table has 100,000 to 140,000 clones, around nine tenths appearing once. The sequenced material came from peripheral blood. The source is a woman in her twenties or thirties with acute or convalescent COVID-19.

The chain links TRBV4-1 to TRBJ2-3, with 7 bases identical to TRBD2. CDR1 is MGHRA and CDR2 is YSYEKL in the germline V gene. The CDR3 runs to 16 residues. Trimming cost V 2 bases and J 1 base; bases outside gene matches: 6. CDR3 coding DNA: TGCGCCAGCAGCCAAAATTTGGCGGGAGGCACAGATACGCAGTATTTT. Protein product: CASSQNLAGGTDTQYF.

The sample holds one count of this clone. The chain has TRBV28 and TRBJ2-5, with D unresolved. Deletions cut 5 bases from V and 4 bases from J, with 11 bases between. The CDR3 totals 13 residues. The V gene's germline CDR1 is MDHEN and CDR2 SYDVKM. CDR3 amino acids: CASSQASTETQYF. The CDR3 coding sequence is TGTGCCAGCAGTCAGGCCAGCACAGAGACCCAGTACTTC.

The V and J genes are TRBV28 and TRBJ1-2, with a weak D call TRBD1 (5 bases). The germline gives CDR1 MDHEN, CDR2 SYDVKM. The CDR3 consists of 14 residues. Trimming removed 6 bases from V and 4 bases from J, with 15 bases in between. The CDR3 reads CASSHDSSSYGYTF. CDR3 nucleotide sequence: TGTGCCAGCAGCCACGACAGTTCCTCCTATGGCTACACCTTC.

The rearrangement uses TRBV15 and TRBJ2-3, with 11 bases that match TRBD2. Unmatched junction bases numbered 2, after V lost 1 base and J lost 2 bases. Germline values: CDR1 LNHNV, CDR2 YYDKDF (reference sequence). The CDR3 spans 16 residues. CDR3 nucleotides: TGTGCCACCAGCAGAGTAGCGGGGGGGGTCACAGATACGCAGTATTTT. Its translation is CATSRVAGGVTDTQYF.

The chain uses TRBV6-5 and TRBJ2-3, with 10 bases matching TRBD2. Germline CDR1 is MNHEY and CDR2 is SVGAGI. V shed 6 bases and J 3 bases; nucleotides not matched to a gene: 6. The CDR3 extends over 15 amino acids. Here the CDR3 reads CASRIGLAETDTQYF. CDR3 nucleotides: TGTGCCAGCAGAATCGGACTAGCGGAGACAGATACGCAGTATTTT.

The chain has TRBV7-2 and TRBJ2-7; the match to TRBD1 covers 9 bases. CDR3 length: 14 residues. Germline V gives CDR1 SGHTA, CDR2 FQGNSA. V was clipped by 5 bases and J by 0 bases; unmatched bases: 2. In nucleotides, the CDR3 is TGTGCCAGCAGCAGGGACAGGGTCTCCTACGAGCAGTACTTC. It yields the protein CASSRDRVSYEQYF.

The J gene is TRBJ2-3, the V gene TRBV6-1; TRBD1 might be the D (7 bases). This CDR3 comprises 15 residues. The germline V gene has CDR1 MNHNS and CDR2 SASEGT. Trimming pared 2 bases from V and 5 bases from J, leaving 14 bases between. CDR3 sequence reads: CASSELGRQGDTQYF. The CDR3 bases are TGTGCCAGCAGTGAACTCGGGAGACAGGGAGATACGCAGTATTTT.

This chain connects TRBV6-1 to TRBJ2-6; TRBD1 matches 9 bases. CDR1 is MNHNS and CDR2 is SASEGT in the germline V gene. V shed 4 bases and J 0 bases; nucleotides not matched to a gene: 4. CDR3 size: 17 residues. As DNA, the CDR3 is TGTGCCAGCAGTGCCCGGGACAGGGTCTCTGGGGCCAACGTCCTGACTTTC. Translated, it gives CASSARDRVSGANVLTF.

This clone has just a few counts. The rearrangement uses TRBV28 and TRBJ2-7; TRBD1 aligns across 10 bases. The CDR3 totals 16 residues. After removal of 8 bases from V and 5 bases from J, the junction contained 15 bases not matched to a gene. Germline CDR1 is MDHEN and CDR2 is SYDVKM. CDR3 loop: CASGGNPGQGSHEQYF. CDR3 nucleotides: TGTGCCAGCGGGGGAAACCCGGGACAGGGGTCTCACGAGCAGTACTTC.

This rearrangement joins TRBV6-2 or TRBV6-3 to TRBJ1-5; 10 bases map to TRBD1. Germline V gene lookup returns CDR1 MNHEY and CDR2 SVGEGT. CDR3 length: 14 residues. With 5 bases clipped from V and 6 bases from J, the junction kept 4 bases outside the gene matches. The CDR3 loop reads CASSRTGGGQPQHF. DNA of the CDR3: TGTGCCAGCAGTAGGACAGGGGGAGGTCAGCCCCAGCATTTT.

The chain is built from TRBV29-1 and TRBJ1-1; TRBD1 matches 8 bases. Germline V lookup: CDR1 SQVTM, CDR2 ANQGSEA. J lost 5 bases, V lost 6 bases, and 8 bases had no gene match. The length of the CDR3 is 13 residues. The CDR3 region has the DNA TGCAGCGTAGATAAACAGGGGGGAACTGAAGCTTTCTTT. Translated: CSVDKQGGTEAFF.